These 5 T cell receptor beta chains share one sample of origin, sequenced in a study of CD8 T cells in Susac syndrome. RNA totalling about 0.5 to 1 ug underwent reverse transcription with random hexamers. TCRdb re-called the immunoSEQ multiplex PCR reads through MiXCR, storing one row per CDR3 protein. There are approximately 230,000 distinct CDR3 sequences in the sample; about 93% occur only once, and approximately 0.072% lies in the top ten. The specimen sequenced was CD4+ T cells from PBMCs. The receptors originated from a human donor with multiple sclerosis.

V is TRBV24-1 and J is TRBJ2-3, with D possibly being TRBD2 (5 bases). The germline V and J ends were trimmed by 3 bases and 4 bases, with 7 bases remaining between them. The V gene's germline CDR1 is KGHDR and CDR2 SFDVKD. The CDR3 contains 13 residues. This CDR3 reads CATSDGGPDTQYF. The CDR3 DNA is TGTGCCACCAGTGATGGAGGCCCAGATACGCAGTATTTT.

This chain links TRBV5-6 with TRBJ2-5; 7 bases are shared with TRBD2. J lost 2 bases, V lost 2 bases, and 0 bases had no gene match. CDR3 length: 13 amino acids. Germline-derived CDR1 and CDR2 are SGHDT and YYEEEE. The CDR3 nucleotides read TGTGCCAGCAGCTTACTAGCGCAAGAGACCCAGTACTTC. Translation gives CASSLLAQETQYF.

This clonotype was seen only once. The chain carries TRBV12-3 or TRBV12-4 and TRBJ1-5; D gene uncertain. V was pared by 5 bases and J by 5 bases, with 13 bases between. The CDR3 spans 14 residues. The CDR3: CASSPMAGYQPQHF. CDR3 DNA sequence: TGTGCCAGCAGTCCTATGGCCGGGTATCAGCCCCAGCATTTT.

The genes are TRBV7-9 and TRBJ2-1; 12 bases fit TRBD2. CDR3 size: 15 residues. The germline gives CDR1 SEHNR, CDR2 FQNEAQ (reference sequence). Trimming took 5 bases from V and 5 from J; bases not matched to a gene: 4. The CDR3 DNA reads as TGTGCCAGCAGCCCGGGACTAGCGGGTAACAATGAGCAGTTCTTC. As protein: CASSPGLAGNNEQFF.

The J gene is TRBJ2-2, the V gene TRBV2; D is undetermined. Germline V lookup: CDR1 SNHLY, CDR2 FYNNEI. This CDR3 comprises 15 residues. The ends were cut back, 4 bases at V and 0 bases at J, with 9 bases in the middle. The CDR3 bases are TGTGCCAGCAGTGTGGCTGCAGCGAACACCGGGGAGCTGTTTTTT. Translation gives CASSVAAANTGELFF.